One and the same sample provided the 5 T cell receptor beta chains below, sequenced in a study of T cell responses to AZD1222 COVID-19 vaccine (dated by TCRdb to the early 2020s). Library method: the immunoSEQ multiplex PCR assay. The table comes from immuneACCESS by way of TCRdb, which keeps in-frame sequences with V and J called. Part of the clones is missing from these tables; in studies checked, under half for an unresolved V gene and the rest for unknown reasons. Recorded for this sample are 110,000 to 150,000 clones; roughly nine tenths of them occurred a single time. The ten largest account for about 1.5% of the sample. The time point label on this specimen signifies: baseline before first vaccination. Sequenced material: peripheral blood, taken on day 0 of AZD1222 vaccination. These receptors originate from an adult in good health.

This chain joins TRBV18 and TRBJ2-1; 8 nucleotides agree with TRBD2. J was trimmed by 10 bases and V by 5 bases; bases with no gene match: 10. The CDR3 sequence is 14 residues long. Germline V gene lookup returns CDR1 KGHSH and CDR2 LQKENI. CDR3 sequence: CASSGVAGSLEQFF. The CDR3 DNA is TGTGCCAGCTCAGGGGTAGCGGGGTCCCTGGAGCAGTTCTTC.

The J gene is TRBJ2-3, the V gene TRBV18, with 8 bases matching TRBD2. CDR3 length equals 17 residues. V lost 3 bases, J lost 0 bases, and 8 bases stayed unmatched. CDR1 and CDR2 (germline): KGHSH, LQKENI. In nucleotides, the CDR3 is TGTGCCAGCTCACCGATGATAGCGGGAACTAGCACAGATACGCAGTATTTT. This gives the protein CASSPMIAGTSTDTQYF.

This chain links TRBV5-8 with TRBJ1-2; D is unclear. The ends were cut back, 0 bases at V and 3 bases at J, with 6 bases in the middle. CDR3 length: 13 amino acids. Germline assignment: CDR1 SGHTS and CDR2 YDEGEE. This chain's CDR3 is CASSLDSHYGYTF. The CDR3 nucleotides read TGTGCCAGCAGCTTGGACAGCCACTATGGCTACACCTTC.

The chain is built from TRBV10-2 and TRBJ1-5; tentative D call: TRBD1 (5 bases). The V gene's germline CDR1 is WSHSY and CDR2 SAAADI. Trimming removed 0 bases from V and 6 bases from J, with 12 bases in between. CDR3 length: 15 residues. The chain's CDR3 is CASSESGGVGQPQHF. The CDR3 DNA sequence: TGCGCCAGCAGTGAGTCTGGAGGGGTCGGTCAGCCCCAGCATTTT.

The J gene is TRBJ1-2, the V gene TRBV5-6; D gene ambiguous. The CDR3 is 11 amino acids. V shed 2 bases and J shed 6 bases, with 5 bases lying between them. The germline V gene encodes CDR1 SGHDT and CDR2 YYEEEE. CDR3 sequence reads: CASSFGHGYTF. The CDR3 DNA is TGTGCCAGCAGCTTCGGCCATGGCTACACCTTC.